This passage covers 28 T cell receptor beta chains from one sample sequenced in a study of T cell repertoires in cytomegalovirus infection. Their antigen targets remain unknown. Via MiXCR, TCRdb re-called the reads, giving one row per CDR3 protein. This table has approximately 990,000 distinct CDR3 sequences, approximately 31% appearing once. Sequencing used cultured CD8+ T cells from PBMCs, obtained from culture after CMV antigen stimulation. The source is a human donor in good health (CMV status not recorded). Some clones in this sample may be carry-over from other donors' samples.

Comment on this clonotype: With a much larger clone just one base away, this may be a read error. This chain links TRBV7-6 with TRBJ1-4; D gene ambiguous. This CDR3 spans 16 amino acids. CDR1 and CDR2 from the germline V gene are SGHVS and FNYEAQ. Here the CDR3 reads CVSSLGNSRLNEKLFF. The CDR3 nucleotides read TGTGTCAGCAGCTTAGGAAACTCCCGGCTTAATGAAAAACTGTTTTTT.

DNA for the CDR3: TGTGCCAGCAGTCTCTGGGACAGGGGGCCGCACAATGAGCAGTTCTTC. This sequence encodes CASSLWDRGPHNEQFF. The rearrangement links TRBV27 to TRBJ2-1; 12 nucleotides align to TRBD1. Germline-derived CDR1 and CDR2 are MNHEY and SMNVEV (reference sequence). V was clipped by 5 bases and J by 5 bases; unmatched bases: 7. The CDR3 runs 16 residues.

The chain links TRBV7-9 to TRBJ2-5, with D possibly TRBD1 on 6 matching bases. V lost 5 bases and J 2 bases, leaving 12 bases between the germline ends. The CDR3 extends over 14 amino acids. Looked up from germline, CDR1 is SEHNR and CDR2 is FQNEAQ (reference sequence). CDR3 amino acids: CASSTDRRQETQYF. The CDR3 DNA follows: TGTGCCAGCAGCACAGACAGGCGGCAAGAGACCCAGTACTTC. The variable domain in full, completed from reference TRBV7-9 and TRBJ2-5, reads DTGVSQNPRHKITKRGQNVTFRCDPISEHNRLYWYRQTLGQGPEFLTYFQNEAQLEKSRLLSDRFSAERPKGSFSTLEIQRTEQGDSAMYLCASSTDRRQETQYFGPGTRLLVL.

This clonotype was observed a few times. J is TRBJ1-5 and V is TRBV12-3 or TRBV12-4; D is undetermined. V was shortened by 6 bases and J by 4 bases, with 13 bases between the two germline ends. This CDR3 is 14 amino acids long. In DNA form, the CDR3 reads TGTGCCAGCAGCTACCTCCCACAGAATCAGCCCCAGCATTTT. Translated: CASSYLPQNQPQHF.

In this sample, this clonotype turned up a few times. V and J are TRBV9 and TRBJ2-1, with D possibly being TRBD1 (5 bases). CDR1 and CDR2 from the germline V gene are SGDLS and YYNGEE. V lost 6 bases and J lost 3, with 7 bases in between. CDR3 size: 12 residues. CDR3: CASKGVYNEQFF. As DNA, the CDR3 is TGTGCCAGCAAAGGGGTCTACAATGAGCAGTTCTTC.

This rearrangement joins TRBV28 to TRBJ2-7, with a weak D call TRBD2 (6 bases). V was trimmed by 5 bases and J by 4 bases, leaving 18 bases between them. This CDR3 spans 15 amino acids. From germline, CDR1 is MDHEN and CDR2 SYDVKM. The CDR3 bases are TGTGCCAGCAGTCCGCGAGGGACTTATCGTTACGAGCAGTACGTC. Translating it yields CASSPRGTYRYEQYV.

This chain joins TRBV5-1 and TRBJ1-1; D remains unclear. V lost 6 bases, J lost 4 bases, and 10 bases lay in between. CDR3 size: 12 residues. Germline V lookup: CDR1 SGHRS, CDR2 YFSETQ. In DNA form, the CDR3 reads TGCGCCAGCAAATCCAAAGCCACTGAAGCTTTCTTT. It translates to CASKSKATEAFF.

The chain joins TRBV7-9 to TRBJ2-1, with 7 bases identical to TRBD2. V was pared by 1 base and J by 3 bases, with 6 bases of the junction left unmatched. This CDR3 is built from 16 residues. Germline V gives CDR1 SEHNR, CDR2 FQNEAQ (reference sequence). The CDR3 region is CASSLDRGENYNEQFF. The CDR3 bases are TGTGCCAGCAGCTTAGACCGGGGGGAGAACTACAATGAGCAGTTCTTC. Using reference TRBV7-9 and TRBJ2-1 for the parts outside the CDR3, the full variable domain is DTGVSQNPRHKITKRGQNVTFRCDPISEHNRLYWYRQTLGQGPEFLTYFQNEAQLEKSRLLSDRFSAERPKGSFSTLEIQRTEQGDSAMYLCASSLDRGENYNEQFFGPGTRLTVL.

This clonotype was counted ten times or more. This chain connects TRBV7-2 to TRBJ2-7, with TRBD2 matching 10 bases. The CDR3 totals 15 residues. From germline, CDR1 is SGHTA and CDR2 FQGNSA. V lost 5 bases and J lost 7; bases outside the gene matches: 11. The CDR3 DNA reads as TGTGCCAGCAGCCAGCGGGAGGGGCCCACTTGGGAGCAGTACTTC. Translation gives CASSQREGPTWEQYF.

The chain is built from TRBV6-2 or TRBV6-3 and TRBJ2-7; D might be TRBD1 (5 bases). CDR3 length equals 14 residues. Germline CDR1 is MNHEY and CDR2 is SVGEGT. V lost 5 bases and J lost 3, with 14 bases in between. DNA for the CDR3: TGTGCCAGCAGTCCCCCCTTAGACAGCTACGAGCAGTACGTC. This sequence encodes CASSPPLDSYEQYV.

The V gene is TRBV5-1, the J gene TRBJ2-2, with TRBD1 identical over 7 bases. The junction had 7 bases not matched to a gene; V was cut back by 4 bases and J by 4 bases. This CDR3 has 15 amino acids. CDR1 is SGHRS, CDR2 YFSETQ, per germline. DNA of the CDR3: TGCGCCAGCAGCCTGGACAGGTTTGCCACCGGGGAGCTGTTTTTT. Its translation is CASSLDRFATGELFF.

The V gene is TRBV7-2, the J gene TRBJ1-6; 7 nucleotides match TRBD1. Germline V gene lookup returns CDR1 SGHTA and CDR2 FQGNSA. The CDR3 covers 16 residues. With 1 base clipped from V and 7 bases from J, the junction kept 7 bases outside the gene matches. Here the CDR3 DNA reads TGTGCCAGCAGCTTAGAGGAGGGGGCGAAAAATTCACCCCTCCACTTT. Its protein is CASSLEEGAKNSPLHF.

This clonotype was seen more than once but under ten times. V usage is TRBV7-3 and J usage is TRBJ2-2, with D hard to call. Deletions cut 5 bases from V and 5 bases from J, with 15 bases between. CDR3 length: 15 amino acids. CDR1 and CDR2 from the germline V gene are SGHTA and FQGTGA. The CDR3 DNA sequence: TGTGCCAGCAGCCCCTACGGAAGCTTAACCGGGGAGCTGTTTTTT. This gives the protein CASSPYGSLTGELFF.

This clonotype was detected a few times. J is TRBJ1-5 and V is TRBV6-5; 8 bases line up with TRBD1. V was clipped by 2 bases and J by 4 bases; unmatched bases: 7. CDR1 and CDR2 from the germline V gene are MNHEY and SVGAGI. The CDR3 has 16 residues. The CDR3 is CASSYPRTGPNQPQHF. The CDR3 bases are TGTGCCAGCAGTTACCCGAGGACAGGGCCTAATCAGCCCCAGCATTTT.

The chain joins TRBV11-2 to TRBJ1-1, with no clear D. V was trimmed by 4 bases and J by 5 bases, leaving 14 bases between them. Germline CDR1 and CDR2: SGHAT and FQNNGV. This CDR3 contains 14 residues. DNA of the CDR3: TGTGCCAGCAGCTCCCCAGGTGCAACGACTGAAGCTTTCTTT. Its protein product is CASSSPGATTEAFF.

The V gene is TRBV7-9, the J gene TRBJ2-6, with a weak D call TRBD2 (6 bases). Between the trimmed V and J ends, which lost 4 bases and 0 bases, there was a span of 16 bases. Germline CDR1 is SEHNR and CDR2 is FQNEAQ (reference sequence). The CDR3 contains 18 residues. Here the CDR3 DNA reads TGTGCCAGCAGCTCCCCCGGGACTCTACCCTCTGGGGCCAACGTCCTGACTTTC. Protein product: CASSSPGTLPSGANVLTF.

This clonotype was recorded a few times. The rearrangement links TRBV7-8 to TRBJ2-7; D uncertain. Trimming removed 2 bases at V and 2 bases at J, with 10 bases between. This CDR3 is 14 amino acids long. CDR1 and CDR2 from the germline V gene are SGHVS and FQNEAQ. The CDR3 region has the DNA TGTGCCAGCAGCTTACGTGCAGATGCCTACGAGCAGTACTTC. This codes for CASSLRADAYEQYF.

The chain employs TRBV19 and TRBJ1-1; 8 positions agree with TRBD1. The germline V gene encodes CDR1 LNHDA and CDR2 SQIVND (reference sequence). CDR3 size: 15 residues. Trimming at V came to 6 bases and at J to 7 bases, leaving 13 bases not matched to a gene. The chain's CDR3 is CASSTSGTGLIEAFF. CDR3 DNA sequence: TGTGCCAGTAGCACTTCCGGGACAGGCCTAATTGAAGCTTTCTTT.

This clonotype was seen a few times. This sequence joins TRBV20-1 and TRBJ1-4; the D is unclear. V was trimmed by 5 bases and J by 8 bases, leaving 15 bases between them. The CDR3 runs to 13 residues. Germline assignment: CDR1 DFQATT and CDR2 SNEGSKA (reference sequence). CDR3 bases: TGCAGTGCTGGTCAAGTCTGGGCGGAAAAACTGTTTTTT. Translation gives CSAGQVWAEKLFF.

This chain links TRBV11-2 with TRBJ1-6; no clear D. Germline V CDR1 and CDR2: SGHAT, FQNNGV. The CDR3 extends over 17 amino acids. V was pared by 4 bases and J by 7 bases, with 20 bases between. The CDR3 loop reads CASSSLLGSGPNSPLHF. In nucleotides, the CDR3 is TGTGCCAGCAGCTCTCTCCTAGGGTCCGGACCCAATTCACCCCTCCACTTT.

V and J are TRBV27 and TRBJ2-3; 7 bases are shared with TRBD1. With 8 bases clipped from V and 1 base from J, the junction kept 9 bases outside the gene matches. The V gene's germline CDR1 is MNHEY and CDR2 SMNVEV (reference sequence). The CDR3 has 15 residues. In DNA form, the CDR3 reads TGTGCCAGCTCTCCGGGACAGATTCGCACAGATACGCAGTATTTT. This codes for CASSPGQIRTDTQYF.

The chain uses TRBV7-9 and TRBJ1-5, with D tentatively TRBD1 (6 bases). Germline CDR1 is SEHNR and CDR2 is FQNEAQ (reference sequence). Trimming stripped 8 bases from V and 2 bases from J, with 10 bases between. This CDR3 has 13 residues. The CDR3 DNA sequence: TGTGCCAGCGATGCAGGGGGCAATCAGCCCCAGCATTTT. It translates to CASDAGGNQPQHF.

The sample holds many counts of this clonotype. The gene calls are TRBV5-6 and TRBJ2-1; 11 positions agree with TRBD2. The length of the CDR3 is 18 residues. The germline CDR1 and CDR2 sequences are SGHDT and YYEEEE. Trimming cost V 7 bases and J 7 bases; bases outside gene matches: 19. CDR3 in DNA: TGTGCCAGCGGACACCCGGCCTCACTAGCGGGAGTGGGGAATGAGCAGTTCTTC. It codes for CASGHPASLAGVGNEQFF.

The chain recombines TRBV27 with TRBJ2-3; the D gene is possibly TRBD2 (5 bases). Germline values: CDR1 MNHEY, CDR2 SMNVEV (reference sequence). The CDR3 runs 12 residues. With 5 bases removed from V and 8 bases from J, the gap between germline ends came to 11 bases. CDR3 coding DNA: TGTGCCAGCAGTCGTCTAGAGGGTACGCAGTATTTT. Amino acid sequence: CASSRLEGTQYF.

The gene calls are TRBV19 and TRBJ2-1, with a tentative D call TRBD2 (7 bases). Germline CDR1 and CDR2: LNHDA and SQIVND (reference sequence). Trimming removed 3 bases at V and 7 bases at J, with 13 bases between. This CDR3 region has 14 residues. The CDR3 DNA is TGTGCCAGTAGTATGGGCAGGGGAGGGAATGAGCAGTTCTTC. It yields the protein CASSMGRGGNEQFF. Supplemented by reference TRBV19 and TRBJ2-1, the full variable domain reads DGGITQSPKYLFRKEGQNVTLSCEQNLNHDAMYWYRQDPGQGLRLIYYSQIVNDFQKGDIAEGYSVSREKKESFPLTVTSAQKNPTAFYLCASSMGRGGNEQFFGPGTRLTVL.

This clonotype has only a few counts. The chain carries TRBV7-9 and TRBJ1-2; D may be TRBD1 (5 bases). Trimming shortened V by 4 bases and J by 4 bases, and 19 bases separated the two germline ends. Germline V CDR1 and CDR2: SEHNR, FQNEAQ (reference sequence). The CDR3 extends over 16 amino acids. Written as DNA, the CDR3 is TGTGCCAGCAGCTCCTCGGGACTTGCGAGAAGCTATGGCTACACCTTC. Translated: CASSSSGLARSYGYTF. The full variable domain, completed using reference TRBV7-9 and TRBJ1-2, is DTGVSQNPRHKITKRGQNVTFRCDPISEHNRLYWYRQTLGQGPEFLTYFQNEAQLEKSRLLSDRFSAERPKGSFSTLEIQRTEQGDSAMYLCASSSSGLARSYGYTFGSGTRLTVV.

The table lists this clonotype with many counts. The genes are TRBV7-2 and TRBJ2-1; no reliable D call. Germline V gene data show CDR1 as SGHTA and CDR2 as FQGNSA. Trimming cost V 0 bases and J 0 bases, with 18 bases left between them. The CDR3 extends over 19 amino acids. The CDR3 region has the DNA TGTGCCAGCAGCTTAGCCATTTCGTCCAGGCTGAGCTCCTACAATGAGCAGTTCTTC. It is translated as CASSLAISSRLSSYNEQFF.

Comments on this clonotype: The junction does not match germline at one end; this may be a read error. The chain has TRBV7-4 and TRBJ2-2; TRBD2 agrees at 13 bases. In germline, CDR1 is SGHVT, CDR2 SQSDAQ. This CDR3 is built from 17 residues. The CDR3 DNA reads as TGTGCCAGCAGCTTAAGAACTAGCGGGGGGGTCACCAGGGAGCTGTTTTTT. Translating gives CASSLRTSGGVTRELFF.